This T cell receptor beta chain was profiled in a study of shared clonotypes between healthy human individuals. Regarding the study as a whole: Shared across several donors were around 5% of the naive CD4 clonotypes.

Naive CD8 cells lacked CD45RO, underwent positive selection for CCR7 and left out terminally differentiated effector memory CD45RA+ cells. Donors were healthy HIV-negative adults without recent acute infections or vaccinations. For this clone: Its antigen remains unidentified.

Data came from immunoSEQ multiplex PCR; TCRdb stores just in-frame clones and leaves some out. The sample yields roughly 2,000,000 clones, about 93% seen once. The germline CDR1 and CDR2 sequences are MDHEN and SYDVKM. V was cut by 5 bases and J by 0 bases, with 17 bases left in between. The length of the CDR3 is 16 residues. The specimen sequenced was naive CD8+ T cells from PBMCs. This sequence joins TRBV28 and TRBJ2-7, with D possibly being TRBD2 (5 bases). The receptor's source is a man aged 18 to 30 in good health. Some clones in this sample may be carry-over from other donors' samples. The CDR3 coding sequence is TGTGCCAGCAGTCACCCCCCAACGGGGAGCTCCTACGAGCAGTACTTC. Translation: CASSHPPTGSSYEQYF. Based on the CDR3 plus reference TRBV28 and TRBJ2-7, the full variable domain is DVKVTQSSRYLVKRTGEKVFLECVQDMDHENMFWYRQDPGLGLRLIYFSYDVKMKEKGDIPEGYSVSREKKERFSLILESASTNQTSMYLCASSHPPTGSSYEQYFGPGTRLTVT.